This TCR beta chain emerged from a study of regulatory T cells in long-lasting Graves disease. iRepertoire HTBI primers and Arm-PCR of CDR3 regions built TCR beta libraries. MiXCR was run by TCRdb on the multiplex PCR reads, yielding one entry per CDR3 protein. This table holds 360,000 or so distinct CDR3 sequences, about a sixth found once. CDR3 length: 15 residues. From germline, CDR1 is MDHEN and CDR2 SYDVKM. Trimming removed 3 bases from V and 1 base from J, with 11 bases in between. This clonotype came up many times. Time point: newly diagnosed GD, antithyroid drugs for less than 3 months. From RNA extracted from PBMCs, the TCR library was made. Another study also made use of these data, one on T cells in Graves' hyperthyroidism and ophthalmopathy.

Sequencing was performed on peripheral blood mononuclear cells (PBMCs), taken at new diagnosis, from a patient treated with antithyroid drugs. The chain employs TRBV28 and TRBJ2-3; a weak D match, TRBD1 (6 bases). This clonotype was sampled from a man in his forties or fifties with Graves disease. Here the CDR3 reads CASSFSGEGTDTQYF. The CDR3 bases are TGTGCCAGCAGTTTTTCAGGGGAAGGCACAGATACGCAGTATTTT. Full variable domain (missing parts from reference TRBV28 and TRBJ2-3): DVKVTQSSRYLVKRTGEKVFLECVQDMDHENMFWYRQDPGLGLRLIYFSYDVKMKEKGDIPEGYSVSREKKERFSLILESASTNQTSMYLCASSFSGEGTDTQYFGPGTRLTVL.